Shown below are 23 T cell receptor beta chains from a single sample sequenced in a study of blood T cell repertoires in COVID-19. Sequencing was performed with immunoSEQ multiplex PCR; in TCRdb, only in-frame clones are kept and a portion is missing. Of 180,000 or so clones in the sample, 84% were seen once. Material: PBMCs or T cells enriched from blood (not recorded which). These receptors originate from a man aged 45-65 years who had recovered from COVID-19.

In regard to this clone: Different DNA sequences within this sample yield the same CDR3. This chain connects TRBV5-1 to TRBJ1-1; D is ambiguous. V was cut by 0 bases and J by 5 bases, with 8 bases left in between. The CDR3 is made up of 13 amino acids. Germline loops: CDR1 SGHRS, CDR2 YFSETQ. The CDR3 DNA reads as TGCGCCAGCAGCTTGGATGGGAGAACTGAAGCTTTCTTT. Translation: CASSLDGRTEAFF.

In DNA, the CDR3 is TGTGCCAGCAGCGCCGGACAGGGCGAAGGAGGAAGAACTGAAGCTTTCTTT. The encoded protein is CASSAGQGEGGRTEAFF. The chain combines TRBV7-9 with TRBJ1-1; the match to TRBD1 covers 8 bases. Per the germline V gene, CDR1 is SEHNR and CDR2 is FQNEAQ (reference sequence). Losses at the gene ends were 5 bases for V and 5 bases for J; bases not matched to a gene: 16. This CDR3 contains 17 residues.

V is TRBV27 and J is TRBJ2-5, with D perhaps matching TRBD1 (5 bases). The ends were cut back, 3 bases at V and 3 bases at J, with 11 bases in the middle. Germline loops: CDR1 MNHEY, CDR2 SMNVEV (reference sequence). The CDR3 spans 14 residues. The CDR3 coding sequence is TGTGCCAGCAGTTTTAAGGGGCGTAAAGAGACCCAGTACTTC. Translated, it gives CASSFKGRKETQYF.

This sequence joins TRBV20-1 and TRBJ1-1; D is unresolved. CDR1 and CDR2 (germline): DFQATT, SNEGSKA (reference sequence). CDR3 length: 12 amino acids. Trimming shortened V by 4 bases and J by 8 bases, and 14 bases separated the two germline ends. CDR3 in amino acids: CSAIDMALEAFF. DNA of the CDR3: TGCAGTGCTATTGACATGGCATTGGAAGCTTTCTTT.

The chain carries TRBV27 and TRBJ1-6; TRBD1 matches 9 bases. CDR1 is MNHEY, CDR2 SMNVEV, per germline (reference sequence). This CDR3 is 15 amino acids long. Losses at the gene ends were 5 bases for V and 5 bases for J; bases not matched to a gene: 4. The CDR3, as DNA: TGTGCCAGCAGTCCCAGGACAGGGGATAATTCACCCCTCCACTTT. Its translation is CASSPRTGDNSPLHF.

The chain links TRBV9 to TRBJ2-3; 16 bases fit TRBD2. The CDR3 is 19 residues long. The germline CDR1 and CDR2 sequences are SGDLS and YYNGEE. Trimming took 2 bases from V and 1 from J; bases not matched to a gene: 7. This CDR3 is CASSVSPGLAGGRTDTQYF. DNA of the CDR3: TGTGCCAGCAGCGTCTCACCGGGACTAGCGGGGGGGCGCACAGATACGCAGTATTTT.

The chain links TRBV30 to TRBJ2-1, with D unclear. With 0 bases removed from V and 4 bases from J, the gap between germline ends came to 7 bases. The CDR3 is 13 residues long. Germline CDR1 and CDR2: GTSNPN and SVGIG (reference sequence). The CDR3 coding sequence is TGTGCCTGGAGTGTACTCAGGTACAATGAGCAGTTCTTC. Protein sequence: CAWSVLRYNEQFF.

The chain recombines TRBV6-5 with TRBJ1-1, with 7 positions matching TRBD1. J was trimmed by 3 bases and V by 2 bases; bases with no gene match: 3. Germline CDR1 reads MNHEY; CDR2 reads SVGAGI. The CDR3 length is 14 residues. DNA for the CDR3: TGTGCCAGCAGTTACGACAGGGCCGACACTGAAGCTTTCTTT. Translating gives CASSYDRADTEAFF.

This clone was seen more than once but under ten times. The CDR3 DNA is TGCGCCAGCAGCCAAGAACCAGGGCATAGCAATCAGCCCCAGCATTTT. This encodes CASSQEPGHSNQPQHF. This chain uses TRBV4-1 with TRBJ1-5; a possible D gene is TRBD1 (5 bases). Germline CDR1 MGHRA, CDR2 YSYEKL. Deletions cut 0 bases from V and 0 bases from J, with 9 bases between. The CDR3 has 16 residues.

This chain connects TRBV11-3 to TRBJ2-5; D not resolved. The length of the CDR3 is 12 residues. V lost 5 bases to trimming and J lost 0 bases, with 4 bases between them. Germline V gene data show CDR1 as SGHNT and CDR2 as YENEEA. CDR3 in amino acids: CASSENQETQYF. DNA of the CDR3: TGTGCCAGCAGCGAGAACCAAGAGACCCAGTACTTC.

This clone was recorded once. V gene TRBV7-9 combines with J gene TRBJ1-6; 8 positions agree with TRBD1. This CDR3 has 14 residues. CDR1 SEHNR and CDR2 FQNEAQ come from the germline V gene (reference sequence). The junction had 2 bases not matched to a gene; V was cut back by 1 base and J by 9 bases. The CDR3, as DNA: TGTGCCAGCAGCTTAGACAGGGGGGTTTCACCCCTCCACTTT. This gives the protein CASSLDRGVSPLHF.

This clone came up a few times. CDR3 loop: CASSVVTGPTEAFF. CDR3 coding DNA: TGTGCCAGCAGCGTAGTAACAGGCCCCACTGAAGCTTTCTTT. The chain couples TRBV9 to TRBJ1-1, with a possible D match to TRBD1 (5 bases). V lost 0 bases to trimming and J lost 4 bases, with 10 bases between them. The CDR3 runs to 14 residues. The V gene's germline CDR1 is SGDLS and CDR2 YYNGEE.

This clone was counted once. The chain recombines TRBV7-9 with TRBJ1-4; D is possibly TRBD1 (5 bases). From germline, CDR1 is SEHNR and CDR2 FQNEAQ (reference sequence). V was cut by 5 bases and J by 5 bases, with 15 bases left in between. CDR3 length: 15 amino acids. The CDR3 DNA is TGTGCCAGCAGCCAAGGGGCCAGCAAGAATGAAAAACTGTTTTTT. Translation: CASSQGASKNEKLFF.

This rearrangement joins TRBV5-6 to TRBJ2-2, with TRBD1 matching over 11 bases. The CDR3 is made up of 17 amino acids. V gave up 1 base and J gave up 6 bases; unmatched junction bases: 8. The V gene's germline CDR1 is SGHDT and CDR2 YYEEEE. CDR3 sequence (DNA): TGTGCCAGCAGCTTGATTGGACAGGGGGCGTTGGCCGGGGAGCTGTTTTTT. Amino acids: CASSLIGQGALAGELFF. Using reference TRBV5-6 and TRBJ2-2 for the parts outside the CDR3, the full variable domain is DAGVTQSPTHLIKTRGQQVTLRCSPKSGHDTVSWYQQALGQGPQFIFQYYEEEERQRGNFPDRFSGHQFPNYSSELNVNALLLGDSALYLCASSLIGQGALAGELFFGEGSRLTVL.

The gene calls are TRBV29-1 and TRBJ1-4, with 7 positions matching TRBD1. There are 12 residues in the CDR3. V was clipped by 7 bases and J by 7 bases; unmatched bases: 6. From germline, CDR1 is SQVTM and CDR2 ANQGSEA. In DNA form, the CDR3 reads TGCAGCGGGGGGACAGAACCTGAAAAACTGTTTTTT. It encodes CSGGTEPEKLFF.

This sequence joins TRBV3-1 (or the pseudogene TRBV3-2) and TRBJ1-1; D unclear. Germline V gene lookup returns CDR1 LGHDT and CDR2 YNNKEL (reference sequence). This CDR3 is 14 amino acids long. V shed 0 bases and J shed 1 base, with 6 bases lying between them. The CDR3 region is CASSQELSNTEAFF. The CDR3 nucleotides are TGTGCCAGCAGCCAAGAACTCTCGAACACTGAAGCTTTCTTT.

This clone showed up just a few times. This chain links TRBV4-1 with TRBJ2-7, with TRBD2 as a possible D gene (5 bases). CDR3 length equals 15 residues. Germline V gene sequence: CDR1 MGHRA, CDR2 YSYEKL. V lost 4 bases to trimming and J lost 6 bases, with 19 bases between them. The CDR3 nucleotides are TGCGCCAGCAGCCCAACTGGTAGCGCCGAGATCGAGCAGTACTTC. It specifies CASSPTGSAEIEQYF.

This chain links TRBV12-5 with TRBJ2-6; D not certain. Trimming removed 6 bases from V and 0 bases from J, with 9 bases in between. This CDR3 has 15 residues. Germline CDR1 is LGHNT and CDR2 is FRNRAP. CDR3 sequence: CASGFARSGANVLTF. In DNA form, the CDR3 reads TGTGCTAGTGGCTTTGCGCGCTCTGGGGCCAACGTCCTGACTTTC.

The chain combines TRBV15 with TRBJ1-2; D uncertain. The germline V gene has CDR1 LNHNV and CDR2 YYDKDF (reference sequence). With 5 bases removed from V and 0 bases from J, the gap between germline ends came to 10 bases. The CDR3 contains 14 residues. The CDR3 region has the DNA TGTGCCACCAGCCCTCCAGGCCCTAACTATGGCTACACCTTC. Translating gives CATSPPGPNYGYTF.

V and J are TRBV5-1 and TRBJ2-2; 9 bases agree with TRBD1. The CDR3 loop spans 16 amino acids. The trim removed 4 bases at V and 5 bases at J, leaving 9 bases unmatched. Germline CDR1 is SGHRS and CDR2 is YFSETQ. The CDR3 region is CASSARQGGITGELFF. The CDR3 coding sequence is TGCGCCAGCAGCGCTCGACAGGGGGGTATAACCGGGGAGCTGTTTTTT.

This rearrangement joins TRBV30 to TRBJ2-3; D may be TRBD1 (5 bases). Germline V gene lookup returns CDR1 GTSNPN and CDR2 SVGIG (reference sequence). The V end was cut by 1 base, the J end by 1 base, with 15 bases between. The CDR3 loop spans 16 amino acids. This chain's CDR3 is CAWSGPWGRGTDTQYF. The CDR3 DNA follows: TGTGCCTGGAGTGGCCCTTGGGGCAGGGGCACAGATACGCAGTATTTT.

The V and J genes are TRBV6-5 and TRBJ1-2; D gene unclear. This CDR3 is built from 14 residues. CDR1 and CDR2 from the germline V gene are MNHEY and SVGAGI. Deletions cut 0 bases from V and 1 base from J, with 6 bases between. The CDR3 is CASSYSRNNYGYTF. The CDR3 DNA reads TGTGCCAGCAGTTACTCGAGGAATAACTATGGCTACACCTTC.

This clone has a single count. This CDR3 reads CASTPGMGTEAFF. The CDR3 DNA sequence: TGTGCCAGCACGCCGGGAATGGGAACTGAAGCTTTCTTT. This chain links TRBV6-5 with TRBJ1-1; D gene uncertain. CDR3 length: 13 amino acids. The germline V gene has CDR1 MNHEY and CDR2 SVGAGI. The V gene lost 7 bases and the J gene lost 5 bases, with 14 bases spanning the gap.